Listed here are 30 T cell receptor beta chains from one sample, sequenced in a study of blood T cells in healthy people across ages. Alongside a J-beta primer mix, a sample-barcoded 5' primer served in a second PCR lasting roughly 6 to 11 cycles. One entry per CDR3 protein, called by TCRdb with MiXCR from the 5' RACE reads. Of roughly 830,000 distinct CDR3 sequences listed, around 62% are singletons. Sample: blood. These receptors were obtained from a man aged 25 to 40 in good health.

CDR3: CASSLAPPSYGYTF. The DNA of the CDR3 is TGCGCCAGCAGCTTGGCCCCACCGTCGTATGGCTACACCTTC. The chain combines TRBV5-1 with TRBJ1-2, with no clear D. With 0 bases removed from V and 5 bases from J, the gap between germline ends came to 11 bases. This CDR3 has 14 amino acids. Looked up from germline, CDR1 is SGHRS and CDR2 is YFSETQ. Variable domain in full (rest from reference TRBV5-1 and TRBJ1-2): KAGVTQTPRYLIKTRGQQVTLSCSPISGHRSVSWYQQTPGQGLQFLFEYFSETQRNKGNFPGRFSGRQFSNSRSEMNVSTLELGDSALYLCASSLAPPSYGYTFGSGTRLTVV.

The chain combines TRBV14 with TRBJ2-1, with 11 bases aligning to TRBD1. The junction had 15 bases not matched to a gene; V was cut back by 11 bases and J by 9 bases. The CDR3 runs 15 residues. Germline values: CDR1 SGHDN, CDR2 FVKESK. DNA for the CDR3: TGTGCCTCCACCCCCCGGGGACAGGGGGTAAGTGAGCAGTTCTTC. It codes for CASTPRGQGVSEQFF.

The chain is built from TRBV25-1 and TRBJ1-4; D possibly corresponds to TRBD1 (5 bases). Germline CDR1 is MGHDK and CDR2 is SYGVNS. The CDR3 spans 16 residues. V was cut by 0 bases and J by 0 bases, with 8 bases left in between. CDR3: CASSEYNRPTNEKLFF. The CDR3 nucleotides are TGTGCCAGCAGTGAATATAACAGGCCAACTAATGAAAAACTGTTTTTT.

This clonotype has a handful of counts. The chain recombines TRBV27 with TRBJ2-3; D possibly corresponds to TRBD2 (6 bases). CDR1 is MNHEY and CDR2 is SMNVEV in the germline V gene (reference sequence). The CDR3 is made up of 15 amino acids. Between the trimmed V and J ends, which lost 8 bases and 2 bases, there was a span of 17 bases. The CDR3 sequence: CASSAGTLHTDTQYF. The CDR3, as DNA: TGTGCCAGCTCCGCCGGGACTTTGCACACAGATACGCAGTATTTT.

This chain connects TRBV28 to TRBJ1-1; D gene unclear. Germline CDR1 is MDHEN and CDR2 is SYDVKM. V was clipped by 6 bases and J by 5 bases, with 19 bases between them. This CDR3 is built from 15 residues. Written as DNA, the CDR3 is TGTGCCAGCAGCGCACCGGGCCCCCAAGGGACTGAAGCTTTCTTT. Translated: CASSAPGPQGTEAFF.

This chain joins TRBV20-1 and TRBJ2-1; 15 bases are a match to TRBD2. Looked up from germline, CDR1 is DFQATT and CDR2 is SNEGSKA (reference sequence). V lost 8 bases to trimming and J lost 0 bases; unmatched junction nucleotides: 5. The CDR3 sequence is 16 residues long. In DNA, the CDR3 is TGCAGTAAGGGACTAGCGGGGGGTAGCTCCTACAATGAGCAGTTCTTC. Protein sequence: CSKGLAGGSSYNEQFF.

The V call is TRBV6-2 or TRBV6-3, the J call TRBJ2-7; 10 bases map to TRBD2. V trimming: 8 bases; J trimming: 0 bases; junction bases outside the gene matches: 4. Germline values: CDR1 MNHEY, CDR2 SVGEGT. The CDR3 has 14 amino acids. CDR3 DNA sequence: TGTGCCAGCCGAACTAGCGGGGTCTCCTACGAGCAGTACTTC. Residues: CASRTSGVSYEQYF.

This clonotype was seen once. The chain links TRBV4-3 to TRBJ2-6; D is undetermined. CDR1 and CDR2 (germline): LGHNA, YSLEER. The CDR3 has 14 amino acids. V lost 1 base and J lost 3, with 4 bases in between. In DNA, the CDR3 is TGCGCCAGCAGCCAAGTTGGTGGGGCCAACGTCCTGACTTTC. It is translated as CASSQVGGANVLTF.

The rearrangement links TRBV25-1 to TRBJ2-3, with 8 bases lining up with TRBD2. Germline V gene lookup returns CDR1 MGHDK and CDR2 SYGVNS. The ends lost 6 bases at V and 2 bases at J; junction bases unmatched: 4. This CDR3 has 14 amino acids. Here the CDR3 DNA reads TGTGCCAGCAGCGCAGCGGGGGCCACAGATACGCAGTATTTT. Amino acid sequence: CASSAAGATDTQYF.

CDR3 DNA: TGTGCCAGCAGTTACCTGGGAGAGTTAAATCAGCCCCAGCATTTT. Translation gives CASSYLGELNQPQHF. V is TRBV6-6 and J is TRBJ1-5; D unclear. This CDR3 is 15 amino acids long. Deletions cut 2 bases from V and 4 bases from J, with 12 bases between. Germline V CDR1 and CDR2: MNHNY, SVGAGI (reference sequence).

V usage is TRBV25-1 and J usage is TRBJ2-3, with no clear D. The CDR3 is 13 residues long. Germline CDR1 is MGHDK and CDR2 is SYGVNS. Trimming pared 1 base from V and 6 bases from J, leaving 8 bases between. CDR3 protein: CASSESRLDTQYF. The CDR3, as DNA: TGTGCCAGCAGTGAATCGCGTTTGGATACGCAGTATTTT.

The chain recombines TRBV6-2 or TRBV6-3 with TRBJ2-7; 8 nucleotides match TRBD1. V shed 8 bases, J shed 4 bases, and the junction held 10 bases outside the gene matches. Germline V gene sequence: CDR1 MNHEY, CDR2 SVGEGT. CDR3 length equals 14 residues. In DNA, the CDR3 is TGTGCCAGCGAGGACGGCAGGGGGCCATACGAGCAGTACTTC. It is translated as CASEDGRGPYEQYF.

V usage is TRBV29-1 and J usage is TRBJ1-1; D is ambiguous. Germline CDR1 SQVTM, CDR2 ANQGSEA. This CDR3 comprises 10 residues. CDR3 sequence (DNA): TGCAGTTTTCTTAACACTGAAGCTTTCTTT. It codes for CSFLNTEAFF.

Concerning this clonotype itself: This may stem from a read error, because a much larger clone lies one nucleotide away. The gene calls are TRBV7-2 and TRBJ2-5, with TRBD1 as a possible D gene (5 bases). Trimming pared 1 base from V and 11 bases from J, leaving 26 bases between. This CDR3 is built from 17 residues. Germline lookup yields CDR1 SGHTA and CDR2 FQGNSA. CDR3: CASSLVGVPDQGNEQYF. The DNA for the CDR3 is TGTGCCAGCAGCTTAGTAGGGGTTCCGGACCAGGGCAATGAGCAGTACTTC.

As regards this clonotype: No DNA is shown, since the ends of the CDR3 on it are uncertain; the CDR3 is the one TCRdb lists. The V and J genes are TRBV29-1 and TRBJ1-2; the table's D call TRBD1 went unverified against the DNA. Termini included, the CDR3 measures 13 amino acids. Germline V gene data show CDR1 as SQVTM and CDR2 as ANQGSEA. The CDR3: CCVGQGADYGHTF.

The chain couples TRBV29-1 to TRBJ2-5; D perhaps matches TRBD2 (6 bases). CDR3 length: 13 amino acids. The ends were cut back, 6 bases at V and 5 bases at J, with 16 bases in the middle. Germline CDR1 SQVTM, CDR2 ANQGSEA. The CDR3 protein is CSVVGGVEETQYF. DNA for the CDR3: TGCAGCGTCGTGGGCGGGGTGGAGGAGACCCAGTACTTC.

The genes are TRBV4-3 and TRBJ2-1; D might be TRBD2 (5 bases). The CDR3 is 17 residues long. The germline gives CDR1 LGHNA, CDR2 YSLEER. The ends were cut back, 0 bases at V and 5 bases at J, with 17 bases in the middle. The CDR3 reads CASSQEISRTYHNEQFF. The CDR3 coding sequence is TGCGCCAGCAGCCAAGAGATATCTAGGACTTACCACAATGAGCAGTTCTTC.

This sequence joins TRBV27 and TRBJ2-1; 11 positions match TRBD1. CDR1 is MNHEY, CDR2 SMNVEV, per germline (reference sequence). This CDR3 contains 15 residues. The J segment lost 8 bases and the V segment lost 5 bases, leaving 8 bases of the junction unmatched. The CDR3 nucleotides are TGTGCCAGCAGTCTCCGGGACAGGGGGGTAGATGAGCAGTTCTTC. Translated: CASSLRDRGVDEQFF.

V is TRBV29-1 and J is TRBJ2-3, with D tentatively TRBD2 (6 bases). This CDR3 is built from 13 residues. CDR1 and CDR2 from the germline V gene are SQVTM and ANQGSEA. The CDR3 nucleotides are TGCAGTGCGGGAAGGGAATTGACAGATACGCAGTATTTT. As protein: CSAGRELTDTQYF.

The chain has TRBV20-1 and TRBJ2-5; 14 nucleotides align to TRBD2. J lost 0 bases, V lost 8 bases, and 5 bases had no gene match. The CDR3 has 15 residues. Germline V lookup: CDR1 DFQATT, CDR2 SNEGSKA (reference sequence). The CDR3 DNA reads TGCAGTCGACGACTAGCGGGGGGGTACCAAGAGACCCAGTACTTC. It encodes CSRRLAGGYQETQYF.

This clonotype was detected a few times. J is TRBJ2-4 and V is TRBV4-3; 8 bases fit TRBD1. Germline V CDR1 and CDR2: LGHNA, YSLEER. The CDR3 spans 15 residues. Trimming removed 0 bases from V and 9 bases from J; junction bases left unmatched: 7. CDR3 amino acids: CASSQEEDRESIQYF. The CDR3 DNA sequence: TGCGCCAGCAGCCAAGAAGAGGACAGGGAGTCCATTCAGTACTTC.

This clonotype was seen a single time. The rearrangement links TRBV6-5 to TRBJ2-4; no reliable D call. The V gene lost 8 bases and the J gene lost 0 bases, with 11 bases spanning the gap. The CDR3 length is 14 residues. Looked up from germline, CDR1 is MNHEY and CDR2 is SVGAGI. The CDR3 spells CASGRSIAKNIQYF. The CDR3 bases are TGTGCCAGCGGACGTAGCATAGCCAAAAACATTCAGTACTTC.

The chain has TRBV9 and TRBJ1-4; no firm D call. Germline CDR1 is SGDLS and CDR2 is YYNGEE. The V and J ends lost 5 bases and 4 bases respectively, with 21 bases between them. The CDR3 length is 17 residues. The CDR3 DNA sequence: TGTGCCAGCAGTCCCTATGGTTTTGGAGGTAATAATGAAAAACTGTTTTTT. Amino acids: CASSPYGFGGNNEKLFF.

This chain links TRBV6-2 or TRBV6-3 with TRBJ2-6; D remains ambiguous. V lost 4 bases and J 0 bases, leaving 13 bases between the germline ends. Germline CDR1 and CDR2: MNHEY and SVGEGT. The CDR3 contains 17 residues. The DNA of the CDR3 is TGTGCCAGCAGTTCACCGTATCCAAGCTCTGGGGCCAACGTCCTGACTTTC. This translates into CASSSPYPSSGANVLTF.

This clonotype has more than one count but fewer than ten. DNA of the CDR3: TGCGCCAGCAGCTCCCTAGTCCGAGAGACCCAGTACTTC. Translated, it gives CASSSLVRETQYF. The chain joins TRBV5-1 to TRBJ2-5; D remains ambiguous. CDR1 SGHRS and CDR2 YFSETQ come from the germline V gene. The CDR3 has 13 residues. V lost 3 bases to trimming and J lost 4 bases, with 10 bases between them.

This clonotype came up once. The gene calls are TRBV11-2 and TRBJ2-7; possibly TRBD2 for D (5 bases). The germline V and J ends were trimmed by 0 bases and 5 bases, with 17 bases remaining between them. Germline CDR1 reads SGHAT; CDR2 reads FQNNGV. The length of the CDR3 is 16 residues. The chain's CDR3 is CASSLDRGTPRHEQYF. CDR3 DNA sequence: TGTGCCAGCAGCTTAGATCGGGGTACCCCTAGACACGAGCAGTACTTC.

The V and J genes are TRBV29-1 and TRBJ1-1; D uncertain. Trimming took 6 bases from V and 0 from J, leaving 8 bases between them. Germline CDR1 reads SQVTM; CDR2 reads ANQGSEA. This CDR3 is 12 amino acids long. The CDR3 coding sequence is TGCAGCGTCAGAGTTATGAACACTGAAGCTTTCTTT. Its translation is CSVRVMNTEAFF.

The chain has TRBV7-9 and TRBJ1-2, with D tentatively TRBD1 (5 bases). V was trimmed by 8 bases and J by 7 bases, leaving 14 bases between them. Germline CDR1 is SEHNR and CDR2 is FQNEAQ (reference sequence). The CDR3 extends over 12 amino acids. The CDR3 region has the DNA TGTGCCAGCCCGCGGGGCACTGGTGGCTACACCTTC. Protein sequence: CASPRGTGGYTF.

This rearrangement joins TRBV6-2 or TRBV6-3 to TRBJ2-5; D perhaps matches TRBD2 (7 bases). Germline lookup yields CDR1 MNHEY and CDR2 SVGEGT. Trimming took 5 bases from V and 5 from J, leaving 21 bases between them. The CDR3 is 16 amino acids. CDR3 nucleotide sequence: TGTGCCAGCAGTAACGTACCGGGGGGCCGAGAGGAGACCCAGTACTTC. Translated, it gives CASSNVPGGREETQYF.

The chain joins TRBV20-1 to TRBJ2-7; D may be TRBD2 (6 bases). This CDR3 comprises 14 residues. Germline V CDR1 and CDR2: DFQATT, SNEGSKA (reference sequence). With 4 bases removed from V and 7 bases from J, the gap between germline ends came to 20 bases. The chain's CDR3 is CSATLTGRPEEQYF. CDR3 DNA sequence: TGCAGTGCTACCTTGACGGGGAGGCCGGAAGAGCAGTACTTC.